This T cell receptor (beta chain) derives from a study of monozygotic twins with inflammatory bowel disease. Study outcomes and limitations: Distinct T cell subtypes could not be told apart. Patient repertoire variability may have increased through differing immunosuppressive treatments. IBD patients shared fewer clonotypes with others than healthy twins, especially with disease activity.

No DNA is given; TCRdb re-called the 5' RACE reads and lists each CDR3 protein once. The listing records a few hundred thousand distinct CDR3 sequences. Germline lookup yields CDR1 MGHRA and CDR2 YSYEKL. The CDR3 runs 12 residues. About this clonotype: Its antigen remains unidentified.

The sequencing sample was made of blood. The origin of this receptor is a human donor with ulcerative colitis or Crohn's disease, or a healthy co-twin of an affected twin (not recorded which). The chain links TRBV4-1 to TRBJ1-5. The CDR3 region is CASSHPNQPQHF.